This T cell receptor beta chain was recovered during a study of blood T cell repertoires in COVID-19. Overall study: Nucleic acid was either cDNA or gDNA, and it came from T cells, B-cell-depleted T cells, or PBMCs.

In germline, CDR1 is SEHNR, CDR2 FQNEAQ (reference sequence). V dropped 5 bases and J dropped 4; count of bases not matched to a gene: 11. The CDR3 spans 16 residues. The protocol was immunoSEQ multiplex PCR, while the TCRdb copy is restricted to in-frame clones and leaves out a portion. The repertoire holds more than 100,000 clones, with around 92% as singletons. The specimen sequenced was peripheral blood. The chain couples TRBV7-9 to TRBJ1-2; 9 bases agree with TRBD1. The TCR comes from a woman aged 55-75 years with acute or convalescent COVID-19. The CDR3 loop reads CASSPGVGQGTYGYTF. CDR3 nucleotide sequence: TGTGCCAGCAGCCCAGGAGTAGGACAGGGGACCTATGGCTACACCTTC.